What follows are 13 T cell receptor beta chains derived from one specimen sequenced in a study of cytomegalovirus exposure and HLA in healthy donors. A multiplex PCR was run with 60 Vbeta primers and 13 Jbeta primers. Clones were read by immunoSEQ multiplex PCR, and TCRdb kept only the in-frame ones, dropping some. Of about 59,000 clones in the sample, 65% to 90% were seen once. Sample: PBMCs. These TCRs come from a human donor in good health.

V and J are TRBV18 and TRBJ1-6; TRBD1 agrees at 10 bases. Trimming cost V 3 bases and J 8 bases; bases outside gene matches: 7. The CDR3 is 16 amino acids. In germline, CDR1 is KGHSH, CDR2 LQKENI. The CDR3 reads CASSPRDRGLDSPLHF. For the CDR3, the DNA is TGTGCCAGCTCACCGCGGGACAGGGGTTTGGATTCACCCCTCCACTTT.

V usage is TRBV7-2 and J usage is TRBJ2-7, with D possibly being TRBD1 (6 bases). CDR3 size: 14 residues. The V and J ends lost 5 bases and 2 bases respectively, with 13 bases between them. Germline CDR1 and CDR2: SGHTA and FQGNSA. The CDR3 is CASSQGKAAYEQYF. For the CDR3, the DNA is TGTGCCAGCAGCCAGGGGAAGGCGGCCTACGAGCAGTACTTC.

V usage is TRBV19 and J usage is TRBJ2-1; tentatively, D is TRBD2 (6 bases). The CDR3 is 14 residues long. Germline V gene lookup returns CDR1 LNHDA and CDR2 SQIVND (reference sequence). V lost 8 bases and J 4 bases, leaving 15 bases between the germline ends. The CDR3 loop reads CASSLAGTYNEQFF. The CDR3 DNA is TGTGCCAGTTCCTTGGCGGGGACTTACAATGAGCAGTTCTTC. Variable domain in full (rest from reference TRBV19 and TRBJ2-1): DGGITQSPKYLFRKEGQNVTLSCEQNLNHDAMYWYRQDPGQGLRLIYYSQIVNDFQKGDIAEGYSVSREKKESFPLTVTSAQKNPTAFYLCASSLAGTYNEQFFGPGTRLTVL.

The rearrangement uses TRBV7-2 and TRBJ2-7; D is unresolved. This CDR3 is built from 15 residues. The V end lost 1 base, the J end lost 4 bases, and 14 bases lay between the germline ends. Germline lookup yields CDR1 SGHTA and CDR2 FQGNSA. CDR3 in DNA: TGTGCCAGCAGCTTAGAGACCCGACAAGGATACGAGCAGTACTTC. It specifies CASSLETRQGYEQYF.

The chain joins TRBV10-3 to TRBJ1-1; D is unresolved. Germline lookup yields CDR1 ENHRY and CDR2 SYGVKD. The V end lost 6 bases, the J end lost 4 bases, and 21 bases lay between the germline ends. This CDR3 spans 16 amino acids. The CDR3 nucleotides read TGTGCCATCAGCGTTAAGGAAATGGAGGGTTCCACTGAAGCTTTCTTT. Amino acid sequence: CAISVKEMEGSTEAFF.

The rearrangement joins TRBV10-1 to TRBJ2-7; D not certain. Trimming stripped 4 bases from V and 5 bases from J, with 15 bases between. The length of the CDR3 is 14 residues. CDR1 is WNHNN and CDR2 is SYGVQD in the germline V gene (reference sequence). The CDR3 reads CASSGANLIHEQYF. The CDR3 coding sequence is TGCGCCAGCAGTGGGGCCAACTTGATCCACGAGCAGTACTTC.

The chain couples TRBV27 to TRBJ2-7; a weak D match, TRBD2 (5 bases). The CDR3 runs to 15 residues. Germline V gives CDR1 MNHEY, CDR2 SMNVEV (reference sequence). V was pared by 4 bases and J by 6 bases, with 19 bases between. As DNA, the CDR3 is TGTGCCAGCAGTTCCCCCCACGGGGTCTACCGCGAGCAGTACTTC. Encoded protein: CASSSPHGVYREQYF.

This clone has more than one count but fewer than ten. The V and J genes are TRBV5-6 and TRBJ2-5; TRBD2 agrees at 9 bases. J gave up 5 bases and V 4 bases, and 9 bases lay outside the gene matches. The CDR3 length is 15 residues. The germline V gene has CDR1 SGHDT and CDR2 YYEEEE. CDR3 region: CASSLGLAVYETQYF. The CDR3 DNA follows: TGTGCCAGCAGCCTGGGACTAGCTGTATATGAGACCCAGTACTTC.

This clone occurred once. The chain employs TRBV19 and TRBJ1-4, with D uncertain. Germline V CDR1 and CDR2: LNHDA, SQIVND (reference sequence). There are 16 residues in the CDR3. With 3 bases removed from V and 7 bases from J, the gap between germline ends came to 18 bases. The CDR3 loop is CASSIPVGIRFEKLFF. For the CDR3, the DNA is TGTGCCAGTAGTATCCCCGTCGGTATTCGGTTTGAAAAACTGTTTTTT.

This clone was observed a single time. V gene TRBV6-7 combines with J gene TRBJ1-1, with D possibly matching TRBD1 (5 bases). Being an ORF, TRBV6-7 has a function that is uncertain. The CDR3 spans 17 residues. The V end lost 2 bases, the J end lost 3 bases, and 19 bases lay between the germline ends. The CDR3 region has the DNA TGTGCCAGCAGTTACCCCATTTTAGACGAAGGGGACACTGAAGCTTTCTTT. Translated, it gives CASSYPILDEGDTEAFF.

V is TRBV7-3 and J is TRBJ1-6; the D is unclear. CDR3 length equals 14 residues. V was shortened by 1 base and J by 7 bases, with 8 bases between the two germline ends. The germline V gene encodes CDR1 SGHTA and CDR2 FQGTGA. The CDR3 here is CASSLIGWNSPLHF. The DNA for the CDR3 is TGTGCCAGCAGCTTAATCGGGTGGAATTCACCCCTCCACTTT. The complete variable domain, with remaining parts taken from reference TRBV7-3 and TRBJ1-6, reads GAGVSQTPSNKVTEKGKYVELRCDPISGHTALYWYRQSLGQGPEFLIYFQGTGAADDSGLPNDRFFAVRPEGSVSTLKIQRTERGDSAVYLCASSLIGWNSPLHFGNGTRLTVT.

CDR3 residues: CASSEPVTGELFF. The CDR3 DNA sequence: TGCGCCAGCAGTGAGCCAGTCACCGGGGAGCTGTTTTTT. This chain connects TRBV10-1 to TRBJ2-2; D unclear. In germline, CDR1 is WNHNN, CDR2 SYGVQD (reference sequence). The CDR3 is 13 amino acids. V lost 2 bases and J lost 4, with 5 bases in between.

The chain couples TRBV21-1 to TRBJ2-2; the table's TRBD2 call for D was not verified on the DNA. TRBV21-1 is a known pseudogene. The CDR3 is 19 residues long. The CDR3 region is CASSWGKNSGGAFAGELFF. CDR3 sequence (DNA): TGTGCCAGCAGCTGGGGAAAGAATAGCGGGGGGGCTTTCGCCGGGGAGCTGTTTTTT.